The TCR beta chain under discussion was sequenced for a study of regulatory T cells in long-lasting Graves disease. Arm-PCR with iRepertoire HTBI primers amplified the CDR3 regions for these TCR beta libraries. TCRdb independently ran MiXCR on the multiplex PCR reads; one entry per CDR3 protein. Seen here are about 240,000 distinct CDR3 sequences, 20% observed once, and the top ten hold 14%. Stated time point: newly diagnosed GD, antithyroid drugs for less than 3 months. The authors made the TCR library using RNA they extracted from PBMCs. This receptor was obtained from a female donor with Graves disease. The sequences come from peripheral blood mononuclear cells (PBMCs), collected at new diagnosis, from a patient treated with antithyroid drugs.

The CDR3 loop is CASGRGAGVGNEQFF. The CDR3 nucleotides read TGTGCCAGCGGAAGGGGAGCGGGAGTGGGTAATGAGCAGTTCTTC. The V call is TRBV12-3 or TRBV12-4, the J call TRBJ2-1, with 8 nucleotides matching TRBD2. The V and J ends lost 8 bases and 7 bases, in that order; junction bases with no gene match: 13. The CDR3 spans 15 residues.